This T cell receptor (beta chain) was observed in a study of shared clonotypes between healthy human individuals. Study-wide context: Each donor's CD4 naive and CD4 memory cells filled three plates apiece, CD8 naive two, and CD8 memory one.

Splitting of each subset's genomic DNA was done evenly across several immunoSEQ plates. Repertoires were generated with immunoSEQ multiplex PCR, while TCRdb's copy carries only in-frame clones and drops some. The sample includes 2 million to 2.5 million clones, 85% to 95% of them seen just once. CD8 cells classed as naive were CD45RO-negative and positively selected for CCR7, excluding terminally differentiated effector memory CD45RA+ cells. The CDR3 has 13 amino acids. Germline V gene data show CDR1 as GTSNPN and CDR2 as SVGIG (reference sequence). Trimming took off 8 bases at V and 3 bases at J, with 17 bases between the two ends.

The J gene is TRBJ2-7, the V gene TRBV30; either TRBD1 or TRBD2 may supply D (7 bases each). The sequence was collected from a man aged 18 to 29 in good health. Sample: naive CD8+ T cells sorted from blood. The CDR3 DNA follows: TGTGCCGGGGGGGCGGGACAGAGCTACGAGCAGTACTTC. Protein sequence: CAGGAGQSYEQYF.